This T cell receptor (beta chain) was captured in a study of regulatory T cells in long-lasting Graves disease. Time point defined: newly diagnosed GD, antithyroid drugs for less than 3 months. Extracted PBMC RNA gave rise to the TCR library. This clonotype was seen ten or more times. Its specificity is not known. J lost 7 bases, V lost 6 bases, and 7 bases had no gene match. The CDR3 runs to 14 residues. In building TCR beta libraries, iRepertoire HTBI primers were used together with Arm-PCR of CDR3 regions. TCRdb called the multiplex PCR reads again in MiXCR, with one record for every CDR3 protein. The table records roughly 560,000 distinct CDR3 sequences, 15% to 20% of them present only once. Study observations and caveats: Lower TCR diversity was seen in persistent Graves' patients than in newly diagnosed ones.

This same sample was also taken into another study, of T cells in Graves' hyperthyroidism and ophthalmopathy. From that report: Each patient was aged 18 to 65 and had newly diagnosed hyperthyroidism of under 2 months' duration. Most thyroid clonotypes expanded above 0.001 appeared in blood too. Before onset, ophthalmopathy was predicted by the model a median around 6.2 months earlier.

The source of this sequence is a woman aged 40-65 years with Graves disease. The chain links TRBV12-3 or TRBV12-4 to TRBJ2-1; TRBD1 matches 9 bases. The material was peripheral blood mononuclear cells (PBMCs), obtained at new diagnosis, from a patient treated with antithyroid drugs. CDR3 sequence: CASSPGQGRNEQFF. The DNA for the CDR3 is TGTGCCAGCAGCCCGGGACAGGGTAGGAATGAGCAGTTCTTC.